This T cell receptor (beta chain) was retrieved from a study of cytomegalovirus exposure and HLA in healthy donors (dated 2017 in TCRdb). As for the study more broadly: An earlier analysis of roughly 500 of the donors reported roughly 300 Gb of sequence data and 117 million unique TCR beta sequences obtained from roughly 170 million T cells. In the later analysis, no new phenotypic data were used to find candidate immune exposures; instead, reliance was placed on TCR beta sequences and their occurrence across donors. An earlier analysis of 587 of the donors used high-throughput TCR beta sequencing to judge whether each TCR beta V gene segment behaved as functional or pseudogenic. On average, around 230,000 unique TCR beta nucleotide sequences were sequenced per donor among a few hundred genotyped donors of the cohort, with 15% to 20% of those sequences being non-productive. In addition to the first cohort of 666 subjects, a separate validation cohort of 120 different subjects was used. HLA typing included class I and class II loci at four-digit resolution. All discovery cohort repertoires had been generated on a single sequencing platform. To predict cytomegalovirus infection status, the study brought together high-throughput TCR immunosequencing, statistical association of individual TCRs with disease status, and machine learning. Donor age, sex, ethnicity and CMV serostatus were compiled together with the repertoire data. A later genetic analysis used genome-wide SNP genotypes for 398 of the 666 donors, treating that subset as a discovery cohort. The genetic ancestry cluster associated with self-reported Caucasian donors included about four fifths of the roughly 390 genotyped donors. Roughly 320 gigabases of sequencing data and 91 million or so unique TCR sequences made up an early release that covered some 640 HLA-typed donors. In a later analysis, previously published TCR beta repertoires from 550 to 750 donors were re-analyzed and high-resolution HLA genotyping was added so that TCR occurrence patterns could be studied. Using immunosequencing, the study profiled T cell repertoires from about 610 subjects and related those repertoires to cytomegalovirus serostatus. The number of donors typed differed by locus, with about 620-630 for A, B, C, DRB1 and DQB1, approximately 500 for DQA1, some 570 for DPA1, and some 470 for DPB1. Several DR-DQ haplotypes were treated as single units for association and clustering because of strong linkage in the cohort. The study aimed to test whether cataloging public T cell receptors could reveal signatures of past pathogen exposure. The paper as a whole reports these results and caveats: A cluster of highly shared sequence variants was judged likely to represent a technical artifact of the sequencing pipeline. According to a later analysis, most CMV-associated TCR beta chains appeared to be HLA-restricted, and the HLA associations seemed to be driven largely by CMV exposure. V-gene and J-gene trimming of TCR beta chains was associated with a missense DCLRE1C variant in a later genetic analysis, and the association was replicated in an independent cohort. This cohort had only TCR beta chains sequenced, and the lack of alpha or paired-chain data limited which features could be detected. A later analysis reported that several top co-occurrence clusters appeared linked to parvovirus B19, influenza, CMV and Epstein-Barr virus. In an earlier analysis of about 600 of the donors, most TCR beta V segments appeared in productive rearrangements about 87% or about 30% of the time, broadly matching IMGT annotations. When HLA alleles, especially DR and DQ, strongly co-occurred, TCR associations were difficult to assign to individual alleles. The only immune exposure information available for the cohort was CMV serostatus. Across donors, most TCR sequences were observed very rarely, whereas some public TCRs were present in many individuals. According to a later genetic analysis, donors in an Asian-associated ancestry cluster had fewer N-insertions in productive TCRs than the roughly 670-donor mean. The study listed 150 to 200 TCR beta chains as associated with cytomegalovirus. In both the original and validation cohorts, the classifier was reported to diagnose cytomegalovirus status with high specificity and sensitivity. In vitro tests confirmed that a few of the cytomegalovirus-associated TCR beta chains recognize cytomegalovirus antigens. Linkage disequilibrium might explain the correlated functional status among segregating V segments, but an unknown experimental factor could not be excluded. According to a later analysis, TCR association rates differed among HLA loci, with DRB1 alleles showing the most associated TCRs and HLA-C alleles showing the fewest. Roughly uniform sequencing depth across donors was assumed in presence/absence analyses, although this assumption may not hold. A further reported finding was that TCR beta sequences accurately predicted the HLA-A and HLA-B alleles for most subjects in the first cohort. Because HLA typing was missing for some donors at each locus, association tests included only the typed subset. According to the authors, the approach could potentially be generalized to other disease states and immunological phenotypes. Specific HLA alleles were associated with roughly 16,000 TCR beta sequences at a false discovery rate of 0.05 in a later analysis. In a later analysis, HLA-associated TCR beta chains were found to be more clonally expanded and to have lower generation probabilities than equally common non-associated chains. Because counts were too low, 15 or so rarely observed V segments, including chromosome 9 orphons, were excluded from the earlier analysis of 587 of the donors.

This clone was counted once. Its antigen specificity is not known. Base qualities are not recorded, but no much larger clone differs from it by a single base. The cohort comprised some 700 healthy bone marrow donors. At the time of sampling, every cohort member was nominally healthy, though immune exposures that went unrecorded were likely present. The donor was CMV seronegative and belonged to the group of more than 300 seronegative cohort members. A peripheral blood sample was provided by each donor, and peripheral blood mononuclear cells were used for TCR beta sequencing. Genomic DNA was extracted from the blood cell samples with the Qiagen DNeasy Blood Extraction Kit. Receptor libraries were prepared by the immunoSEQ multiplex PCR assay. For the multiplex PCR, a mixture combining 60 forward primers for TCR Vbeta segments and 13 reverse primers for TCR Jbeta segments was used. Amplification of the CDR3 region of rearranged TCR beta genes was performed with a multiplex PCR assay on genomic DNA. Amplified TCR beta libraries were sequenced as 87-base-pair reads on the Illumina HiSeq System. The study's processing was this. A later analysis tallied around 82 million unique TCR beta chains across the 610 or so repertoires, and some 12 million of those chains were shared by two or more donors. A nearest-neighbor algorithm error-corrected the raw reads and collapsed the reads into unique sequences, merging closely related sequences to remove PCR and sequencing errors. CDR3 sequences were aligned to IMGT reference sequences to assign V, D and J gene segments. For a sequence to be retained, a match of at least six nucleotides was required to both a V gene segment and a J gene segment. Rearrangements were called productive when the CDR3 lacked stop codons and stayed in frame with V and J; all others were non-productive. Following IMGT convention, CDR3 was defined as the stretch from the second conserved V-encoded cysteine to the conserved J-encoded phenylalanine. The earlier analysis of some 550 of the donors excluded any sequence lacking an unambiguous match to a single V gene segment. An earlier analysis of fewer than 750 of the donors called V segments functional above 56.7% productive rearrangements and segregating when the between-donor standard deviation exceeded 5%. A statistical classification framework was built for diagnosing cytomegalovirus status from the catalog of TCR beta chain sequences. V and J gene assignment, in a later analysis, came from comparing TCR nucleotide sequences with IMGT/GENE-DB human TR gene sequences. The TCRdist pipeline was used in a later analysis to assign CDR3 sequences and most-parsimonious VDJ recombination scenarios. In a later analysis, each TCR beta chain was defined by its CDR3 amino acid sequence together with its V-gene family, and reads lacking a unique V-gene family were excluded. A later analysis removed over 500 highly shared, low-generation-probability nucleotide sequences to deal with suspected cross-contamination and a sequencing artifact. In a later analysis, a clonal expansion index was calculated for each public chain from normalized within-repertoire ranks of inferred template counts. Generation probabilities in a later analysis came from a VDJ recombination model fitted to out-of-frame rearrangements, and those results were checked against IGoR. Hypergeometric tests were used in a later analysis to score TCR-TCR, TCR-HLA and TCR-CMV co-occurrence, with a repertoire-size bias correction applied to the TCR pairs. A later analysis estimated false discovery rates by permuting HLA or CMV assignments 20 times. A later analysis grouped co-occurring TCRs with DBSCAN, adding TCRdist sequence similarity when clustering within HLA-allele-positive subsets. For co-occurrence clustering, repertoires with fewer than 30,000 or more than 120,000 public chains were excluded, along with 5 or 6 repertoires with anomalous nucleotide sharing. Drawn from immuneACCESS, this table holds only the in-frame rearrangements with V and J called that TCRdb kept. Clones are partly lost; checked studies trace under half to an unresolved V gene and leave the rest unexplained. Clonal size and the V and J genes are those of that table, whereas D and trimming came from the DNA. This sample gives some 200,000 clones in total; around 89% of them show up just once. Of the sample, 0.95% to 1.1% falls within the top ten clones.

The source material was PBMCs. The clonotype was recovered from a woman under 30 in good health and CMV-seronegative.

Here is the DNA: TGTGCCAGCAGCCACGATTCGGACAGGGCCAATCAGCCCCAGCATTTT. Translated, it gives CASSHDSDRANQPQHF. The V and J segments used are TRBV5-4 and TRBJ1-5; 8 bases in the junction line up with TRBD1. The CDR3 goes from the cysteine to the phenylalanine over 16 residues. Just CDR3 DNA is preserved here, 48 bases in frame from base 1. CDR1 is given as SGHNT and CDR2 as YYREEE, both from the germline V gene (reference sequence). V lost 4 bases and J lost 3 bases, and the count of bases not matched to a germline gene is 9.